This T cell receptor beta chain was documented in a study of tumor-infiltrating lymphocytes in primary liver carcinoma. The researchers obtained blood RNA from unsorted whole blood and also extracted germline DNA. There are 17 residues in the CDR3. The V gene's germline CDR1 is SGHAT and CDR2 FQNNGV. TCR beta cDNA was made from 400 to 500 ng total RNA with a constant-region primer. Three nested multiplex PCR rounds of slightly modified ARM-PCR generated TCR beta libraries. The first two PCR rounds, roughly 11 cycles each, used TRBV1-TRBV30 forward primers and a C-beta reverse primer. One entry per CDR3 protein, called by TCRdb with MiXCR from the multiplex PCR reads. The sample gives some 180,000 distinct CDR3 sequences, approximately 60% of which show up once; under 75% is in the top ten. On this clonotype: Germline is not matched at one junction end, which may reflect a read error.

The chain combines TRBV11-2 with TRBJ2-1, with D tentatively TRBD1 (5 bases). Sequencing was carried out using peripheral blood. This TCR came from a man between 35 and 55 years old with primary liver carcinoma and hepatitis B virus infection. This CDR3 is CASGLGVSRASYNEQFF. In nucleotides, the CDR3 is TGTGCCAGCGGCTTAGGTGTTAGCAGGGCCTCCTACAATGAGCAGTTCTTC.